This TCR beta chain was documented in a study of blood T cell repertoires in COVID-19. Across the whole study: There were acute and convalescent COVID-19 samples, and they came from the United States, Italy and Spain. The cDNA or gDNA used as material had been derived from T cells, B-cell-depleted T cells, or PBMCs.

This CDR3 is 15 amino acids long. CDR1 and CDR2 (germline): SGHTA, FQGNSA. Trimming removed 5 bases from V and 5 bases from J, with 16 bases in between. In the study's own analysis: Reference gene primers were amplified, and this amplification served to estimate nucleated cell counts. Assay: immunoSEQ multiplex PCR; the TCRdb copy retains only in-frame clones and omits some. V, J and clone size were drawn from that table, and D and trimming were deduced from the DNA. The sample lists more than 90,000 clones; approximately 85% were seen once. This sequence originates from a human donor in a cohort sampled during active COVID-19. The rearrangement joins TRBV7-2 to TRBJ2-1, with D possibly TRBD2 on 5 matching bases. The material sequenced was peripheral blood. As DNA, the CDR3 is TGTGCCAGCAGCCCAGTGGGAGTGGGCCACAATGAGCAGTTCTTC. Translated: CASSPVGVGHNEQFF.